Listed below are T cell receptor beta chains from one sample, sequenced in a study of blood T cell repertoires in COVID-19. Method: immunoSEQ multiplex PCR; TCRdb's copy keeps in-frame clones and lacks some. The data hold roughly 120,000 clones, with more than 75% observed a single time. The specimen was peripheral blood. All receptors derive from a human donor in a cohort sampled during active COVID-19. Each CDR3 is given with its conserved first and last residue. A D gene is named only where the DNA matches it firmly. Clone size is not always given. Where it is, it says once, few, many or a class for expanded clones.

j_gene: TRBJ1-6
abundance: .
d_gene: .
v_gene: TRBV21-1
CDR3aa: CASSSQGAGDNSPLHF
CDR3nt: TGTGCCAGCAGCTCACAGGGGGCAGGCGATAATTCACCCCTCCACTTT

j_gene: TRBJ1-1
abundance: .
d_gene: .
v_gene: TRBV19
CDR3aa: CASTPRNTEAFF
CDR3nt: TGTGCCAGTACCCCTCGGAACACTGAAGCTTTCTTT

j_gene: TRBJ2-1
abundance: once
d_gene: TRBD2
v_gene: TRBV5-1
CDR3aa: CASSLAPPGTSGRGSYNEQFF
CDR3nt: TGCGCCAGCAGCTTGGCGCCCCCCGGGACTAGCGGGAGAGGCTCCTACAATGAGCAGTTCTTC

j_gene: TRBJ2-5
abundance: .
d_gene: TRBD2
v_gene: TRBV29-1
CDR3aa: CSVKGLAGDHGETQYF
CDR3nt: TGCAGCGTTAAAGGACTAGCGGGAGACCATGGAGAGACCCAGTACTTC

j_gene: TRBJ1-5
abundance: few
d_gene: .
v_gene: TRBV4-1
CDR3aa: CASSQDRGQPQHF
CDR3nt: TGCGCCAGCAGCCAAGACCGGGGGCAGCCCCAGCATTTT

j_gene: TRBJ1-1
abundance: .
d_gene: .
v_gene: TRBV4-1
CDR3aa: CASSLTSPGDTEAFF
CDR3nt: TGCGCCAGCAGCCTAACGTCCCCGGGGGACACTGAAGCTTTCTTT

j_gene: TRBJ1-2
abundance: .
d_gene: TRBD1
v_gene: TRBV19
CDR3aa: CASSQGGLGYTF
CDR3nt: TGTGCCAGTAGTCAGGGGGGCCTTGGCTACACCTTC

j_gene: TRBJ2-2
abundance: few
d_gene: .
v_gene: TRBV5-1
CDR3aa: CASSLRRQSIPNTGELFF
CDR3nt: TGCGCCAGCAGCTTGAGGCGACAGTCTATACCGAACACCGGGGAGCTGTTTTTT

j_gene: TRBJ2-3
abundance: .
d_gene: .
v_gene: TRBV5-1
CDR3aa: CASSLGSWDCNF
CDR3nt: TGCGCCAGCAGCTTGGGTTCTTGGGACTGTAATTTT

j_gene: TRBJ1-3
abundance: .
d_gene: TRBD1
v_gene: TRBV27
CDR3aa: CASSDRGFSGNTIYF
CDR3nt: TGTGCCAGCAGTGACAGGGGGTTCTCTGGAAACACCATATATTTT

j_gene: TRBJ2-2
abundance: few
d_gene: .
v_gene: TRBV5-1
CDR3aa: CASSLIWTANTGELFF
CDR3nt: TGCGCCAGCAGCTTAATTTGGACAGCGAACACCGGGGAGCTGTTTTTT

j_gene: TRBJ1-1
abundance: .
d_gene: .
v_gene: TRBV6-2/TRBV6-3
CDR3aa: CASSYGANEIRGTEAFF
CDR3nt: TGTGCCAGCAGTTACGGCGCGAATGAAATCCGAGGCACTGAAGCTTTCTTT

j_gene: TRBJ2-6
abundance: .
d_gene: .
v_gene: TRBV30
CDR3aa: CAWESGYGANVLTF
CDR3nt: TGTGCCTGGGAATCAGGGTACGGGGCCAACGTCCTGACTTTC

j_gene: TRBJ2-3
abundance: .
d_gene: TRBD2
v_gene: TRBV4-1
CDR3aa: CASSQVEGLAAATDTQYF
CDR3nt: TGCGCCAGCAGCCAAGTTGAGGGGCTAGCGGCAGCCACAGATACGCAGTATTTT

j_gene: TRBJ2-2
abundance: .
d_gene: .
v_gene: TRBV4-3
CDR3aa: CASSQGVYRAAGELFF
CDR3nt: TGCGCCAGCAGCCAAGGCGTTTACAGGGCGGCCGGGGAGCTGTTTTTT

j_gene: TRBJ1-1
abundance: .
d_gene: TRBD1
v_gene: TRBV12-3/TRBV12-4
CDR3aa: CASTLDRGAFF
CDR3nt: TGTGCCAGCACCCTGGACAGGGGAGCTTTCTTT

j_gene: TRBJ1-2
abundance: .
d_gene: .
v_gene: TRBV9
CDR3aa: CASSPQKGNHYGYTF
CDR3nt: TGTGCCAGCAGCCCACAAAAGGGGAATCACTATGGCTACACCTTC

j_gene: TRBJ2-4
abundance: .
d_gene: TRBD1
v_gene: TRBV11-2
CDR3aa: CASSLVQGVPDIQYF
CDR3nt: TGTGCCAGCAGCTTAGTTCAGGGGGTACCGGACATTCAGTACTTC

j_gene: TRBJ2-7
abundance: .
d_gene: .
v_gene: TRBV19
CDR3aa: CASSAVRLEESYEQYF
CDR3nt: TGTGCCAGTAGTGCCGTCAGACTAGAGGAGTCCTACGAGCAGTACTTC

j_gene: TRBJ2-5
abundance: .
d_gene: TRBD2
v_gene: TRBV10-1
CDR3aa: CASSEGLAGGYQETQYF
CDR3nt: TGCGCCAGCAGTGAGGGACTAGCGGGAGGGTACCAAGAGACCCAGTACTTC

j_gene: TRBJ1-2
abundance: few
d_gene: .
v_gene: TRBV12-3/TRBV12-4
CDR3aa: CASKLGGYTF
CDR3nt: TGTGCCAGCAAGCTAGGTGGCTACACCTTC

j_gene: TRBJ2-1
abundance: .
d_gene: .
v_gene: TRBV30
CDR3aa: CAWRPRSVIEQFF
CDR3nt: TGTGCCTGGAGACCCCGGAGCGTGATTGAGCAGTTCTTC

j_gene: TRBJ1-1
abundance: .
d_gene: TRBD1
v_gene: TRBV14
CDR3aa: CASSARQGSTEAFF
CDR3nt: TGTGCCAGCAGCGCCCGACAGGGTAGCACTGAAGCTTTCTTT

j_gene: TRBJ1-5
abundance: .
d_gene: .
v_gene: TRBV4-1
CDR3aa: CASSQGSGDQPQHF
CDR3nt: TGCGCCAGCAGCCAAGGGTCGGGGGATCAGCCCCAGCATTTT

j_gene: TRBJ1-4
abundance: .
d_gene: .
v_gene: TRBV27
CDR3aa: CASSPRDRPNEKLFF
CDR3nt: TGTGCCAGCAGTCCACGCGACAGACCTAATGAAAAACTGTTTTTT

j_gene: TRBJ1-1
abundance: .
d_gene: TRBD1
v_gene: TRBV2
CDR3aa: CASTKTGGQNTEAFF
CDR3nt: TGTGCCAGCACCAAGACAGGGGGACAGAACACTGAAGCTTTCTTT

j_gene: TRBJ2-1
abundance: .
d_gene: .
v_gene: TRBV14
CDR3aa: CASSQVDNEQFF
CDR3nt: TGTGCCAGCAGCCAAGTAGACAATGAGCAGTTCTTC

j_gene: TRBJ1-1
abundance: .
d_gene: TRBD1
v_gene: TRBV7-9
CDR3aa: CASSGQGNTEAFF
CDR3nt: TGTGCCAGCAGCGGACAGGGCAACACTGAAGCTTTCTTT

j_gene: TRBJ2-3
abundance: .
d_gene: TRBD2
v_gene: TRBV5-4
CDR3aa: CASRLTSGQGDTQYF
CDR3nt: TGTGCCAGCAGACTAACTAGCGGCCAGGGGGATACGCAGTATTTT

j_gene: TRBJ1-2
abundance: .
d_gene: .
v_gene: TRBV11-2
CDR3aa: CAGVVRGAGEGYTF
CDR3nt: TGTGCCGGGGTTGTGAGAGGGGCGGGGGAAGGCTACACCTTC

j_gene: TRBJ2-4
abundance: .
d_gene: TRBD1
v_gene: TRBV19
CDR3aa: CASSLGQVGVQYF
CDR3nt: TGTGCCAGTAGCCTCGGACAGGTGGGGGTTCAGTACTTC

j_gene: TRBJ2-7
abundance: .
d_gene: .
v_gene: TRBV14
CDR3aa: CASSSQYEQYF
CDR3nt: TGTGCCAGCAGCTCCCAATACGAGCAGTACTTC

j_gene: TRBJ2-1
abundance: .
d_gene: .
v_gene: TRBV29-1
CDR3aa: CSVLQKAGEQFF
CDR3nt: TGCAGCGTTCTACAGAAGGCGGGTGAGCAGTTCTTC

j_gene: TRBJ2-2
abundance: once
d_gene: .
v_gene: TRBV4-1
CDR3aa: CASSQGGTSGSGELFF
CDR3nt: TGCGCCAGCAGCCAAGGTGGGACTTCGGGTTCCGGGGAGCTGTTTTTT

j_gene: TRBJ2-2
abundance: .
d_gene: .
v_gene: TRBV6-6
CDR3aa: CASSLLYEELFF
CDR3nt: TGTGCCAGCAGTTTACTCTATGAGGAGCTGTTTTTT

j_gene: TRBJ1-4
abundance: .
d_gene: .
v_gene: TRBV15
CDR3aa: CATSRDTGVNEKLFF
CDR3nt: TGTGCCACCAGCAGGGATACCGGGGTTAATGAAAAACTGTTTTTT

j_gene: TRBJ1-2
abundance: .
d_gene: .
v_gene: TRBV19
CDR3aa: CASNVGDNYYGYTF
CDR3nt: TGTGCCAGTAACGTTGGGGACAATTACTATGGCTACACCTTC

j_gene: TRBJ2-2
abundance: .
d_gene: TRBD2
v_gene: TRBV11-3
CDR3aa: CASSKAREAGELFF
CDR3nt: TGTGCCAGCAGCAAAGCGCGGGAGGCCGGGGAGCTGTTTTTT

j_gene: TRBJ1-1
abundance: .
d_gene: TRBD1
v_gene: TRBV9
CDR3aa: CASSPRDRGTVTEAFF
CDR3nt: TGTGCCAGCAGCCCAAGGGACAGGGGGACCGTCACTGAAGCTTTCTTT

j_gene: TRBJ1-4
abundance: .
d_gene: .
v_gene: TRBV6-4
CDR3aa: CASSDLPAGKLFF
CDR3nt: TGTGCCAGCAGTGATTTGCCCGCCGGAAAACTGTTTTTT

j_gene: TRBJ1-5
abundance: once
d_gene: .
v_gene: TRBV28
CDR3aa: CASSPRGLGQPQHF
CDR3nt: TGTGCCAGCAGTCCACGGGGGTTGGGGCAGCCCCAGCATTTT

j_gene: TRBJ2-5
abundance: .
d_gene: .
v_gene: TRBV18
CDR3aa: CASSPDSQETQYF
CDR3nt: TGTGCCAGCTCACCAGACTCCCAAGAGACCCAGTACTTC

j_gene: TRBJ2-1
abundance: .
d_gene: .
v_gene: TRBV3-1/TRBV3-2
CDR3aa: CASSQWYYASYNEQFF
CDR3nt: TGTGCCAGCAGCCAATGGTACTACGCCTCCTACAATGAGCAGTTCTTC